Sequencing of this T cell receptor beta chain was carried out in a study of OX40 agonist ivuxolimab in advanced cancers. Some background on the complete study: The costimulatory receptor OX40 (CD134) was targeted by ivuxolimab, a fully human IgG2 agonistic monoclonal antibody. Intravenous ivuxolimab was administered to patients every 2 weeks at six dose levels: 0.01, 0.1, 0.3, 1.5, 3 and 10 mg/kg. Of the 50 to 55 dose-escalation patients, hepatocellular carcinoma was present in 19, melanoma in around 15, renal cell carcinoma in 9 and head and neck cancer in 9. A male proportion of around 83% and a mean age of approximately 60 years, ranging from roughly 23 to 80, were recorded for the dose-escalation cohort. Partial responses were achieved by three dose-escalation patients, of whom one had hepatocellular carcinoma and two had cutaneous melanoma. Peripheral TCRbeta sequencing aimed to test whether ivuxolimab altered TCR sequence diversity and caused clonal T-cell expansion. The paper covers the monotherapy dose-escalation part of the phase I ivuxolimab trial, which included N of about 50 patients. Patients were allowed to have had prior anti-PD-1, anti-PD-L1 or anti-CTLA-4 therapy, and approximately 40% of the dose-escalation patients had been treated with checkpoint inhibitors.

The CDR3 numbers 17 residues from cysteine through phenylalanine. The retained sequence is limited to the CDR3, 51 bases, with the frame set at the first base. The V end gives up 0 bases and the J end 1 base, leaving 8 bases in the junction not matched to a gene. For CDR1 and CDR2, the germline V gene (reference sequence) lists LNHDA and SQIVND. For sequencing of the TCRbeta CDR3 region, genomic DNA was extracted from the sorted cells. TCRbeta CDR3 regions were sequenced using the immunoSEQ Assay. TCRdb holds this immuneACCESS table with in-frame rearrangements only. Some clones are missing; in checked studies, unresolved V genes explain under half, and the rest has no known cause. The sample table lists 71,000 or so clones, more than 85% of them with a count of one. The ten largest account for 2% to 2.5% of the sample. The trial excluded patients who had a history of autoimmune disease or were on systemic immunosuppression. Peripheral blood for TCR sequencing was drawn from every dose cohort at baseline, at cycle 4 day 1 and at cycle 7 day 1. Samples were obtained from an open-label, multicenter, first-in-human phase I dose-escalation trial of ivuxolimab. Adults with locally advanced or metastatic melanoma, renal cell carcinoma, hepatocellular carcinoma or head and neck squamous cell carcinoma were enrolled in the trial. Before TCR sequencing, CD4+ and CD8+ T cells were separately sorted from peripheral blood.

To note about this clone: What antigen it recognizes has not been identified. No base-level quality is on record; no much larger clone is a single base apart.

The study at large found these results: On average, CD8+ T cells showed more expanded clones than CD4+ T cells after ivuxolimab. Which antigens the clonally expanded peripheral T cells were specific for was not determined. At doses of 0.1 to 3.0 mg/kg, clonal expansion of both CD4+ and CD8+ T cells in blood was seen between baseline and week 6. In the 0.1-3.0 mg/kg groups, partial responders were among the patients with the lowest normalized peripheral clonal expansion, particularly in CD8+ T cells. Low levels of normalized T-cell clonal expansion were also seen in some patients who did not respond.

The rearrangement combines TRBV19 with TRBJ2-7; 8 junctional bases match TRBD2. The sequenced sample was CD4+ or CD8+ T cells sorted from blood, obtained in a trial of the OX40 agonist ivuxolimab. This clonotype was sampled from an adult with an advanced solid tumor such as melanoma, head and neck, liver or kidney cancer. The CDR3 amino acid sequence is: CASSIDPRRGASYEQYF. The DNA is TGTGCCAGTAGTATAGATCCCCGGCGGGGGGCGTCCTACGAGCAGTACTTC.